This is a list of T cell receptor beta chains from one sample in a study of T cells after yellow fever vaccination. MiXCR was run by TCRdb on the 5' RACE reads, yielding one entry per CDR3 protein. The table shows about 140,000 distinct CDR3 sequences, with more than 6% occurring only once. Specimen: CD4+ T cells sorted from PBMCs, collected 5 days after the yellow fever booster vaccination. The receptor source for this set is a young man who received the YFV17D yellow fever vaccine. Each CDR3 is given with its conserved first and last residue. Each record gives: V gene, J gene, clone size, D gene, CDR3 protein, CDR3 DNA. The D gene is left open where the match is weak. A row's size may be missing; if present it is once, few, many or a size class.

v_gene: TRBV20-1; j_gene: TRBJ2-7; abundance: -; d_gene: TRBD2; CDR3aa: CSARGAGSSGTHEQYF; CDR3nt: TGCAGTGCTAGAGGCGCCGGGAGTAGCGGGACCCACGAGCAGTACTTC
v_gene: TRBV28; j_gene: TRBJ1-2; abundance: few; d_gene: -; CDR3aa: CASSTGTYGYTF; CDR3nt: TGTGCCAGCAGTACAGGGACCTATGGCTACACCTTC
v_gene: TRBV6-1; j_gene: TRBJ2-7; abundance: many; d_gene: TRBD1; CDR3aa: CASSVRGKDYEQYF; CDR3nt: TGTGCCAGCAGTGTCAGGGGGAAAGATTACGAGCAGTACTTC
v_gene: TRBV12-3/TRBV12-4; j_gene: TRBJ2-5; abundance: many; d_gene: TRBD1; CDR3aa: CASTFGQGGGETQYF; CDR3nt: TGTGCCAGCACTTTTGGACAGGGGGGGGGAGAGACCCAGTACTTC
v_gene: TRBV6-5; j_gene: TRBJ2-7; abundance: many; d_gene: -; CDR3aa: CASSYSIQGVNYEQYF; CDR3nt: TGTGCCAGCAGTTACTCGATACAGGGCGTGAACTACGAGCAGTACTTC
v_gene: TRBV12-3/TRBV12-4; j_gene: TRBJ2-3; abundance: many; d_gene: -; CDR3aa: CATQDYNTDTQYF; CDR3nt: TGTGCCACACAGGACTACAACACAGATACGCAGTATTTT
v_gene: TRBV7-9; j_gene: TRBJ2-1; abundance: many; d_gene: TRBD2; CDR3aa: CASSSSGRAFNEQFF; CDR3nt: TGTGCCAGCAGCTCTAGCGGGAGGGCCTTCAATGAGCAGTTCTTC
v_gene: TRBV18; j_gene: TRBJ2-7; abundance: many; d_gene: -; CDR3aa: CASSPTGQRSSYEQYF; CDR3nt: TGTGCCAGCTCACCCACGGGACAAAGAAGCTCCTACGAGCAGTACTTC
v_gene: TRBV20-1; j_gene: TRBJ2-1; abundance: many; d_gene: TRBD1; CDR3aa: CSAGTGGGLAGLFEQFF; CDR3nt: TGCAGTGCTGGGACAGGGGGCGGATTAGCGGGACTCTTTGAGCAGTTCTTC
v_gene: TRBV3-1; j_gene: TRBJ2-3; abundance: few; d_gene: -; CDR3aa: CASRKAPTGFPDTQYF; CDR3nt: TGTGCCAGCAGGAAGGCGCCTACAGGGTTCCCAGATACGCAGTATTTT
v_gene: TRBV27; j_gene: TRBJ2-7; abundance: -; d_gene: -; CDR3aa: CASSSWAVPYEQYF; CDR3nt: TGTGCCAGCAGTTCATGGGCAGTTCCCTACGAGCAGTACTTC
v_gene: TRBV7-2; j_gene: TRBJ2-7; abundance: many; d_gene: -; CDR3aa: CASTTQILSYEQYF; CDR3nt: TGTGCCAGCACAACACAGATACTCTCCTACGAGCAGTACTTC
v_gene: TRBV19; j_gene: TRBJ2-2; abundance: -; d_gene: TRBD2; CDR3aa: CASSIPGTSKDTGELFF; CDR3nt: TGTGCCAGTAGTATACCCGGGACTAGTAAGGACACCGGGGAGCTGTTTTTT
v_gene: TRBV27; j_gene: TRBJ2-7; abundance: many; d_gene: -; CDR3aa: CASSLSRSYEQYF; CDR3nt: TGTGCCAGCAGCTTATCTAGAAGCTACGAGCAGTACTTC
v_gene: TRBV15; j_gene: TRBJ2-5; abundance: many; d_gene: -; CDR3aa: CATSRDKGETQYF; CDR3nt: TGTGCCACCAGCAGAGATAAAGGCGAGACCCAGTACTTC
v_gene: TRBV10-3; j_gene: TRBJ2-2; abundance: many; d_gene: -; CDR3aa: CAISEGLSGAGTGELFF; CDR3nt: TGTGCCATCAGTGAAGGTCTTTCAGGGGCCGGCACCGGGGAGCTGTTTTTT
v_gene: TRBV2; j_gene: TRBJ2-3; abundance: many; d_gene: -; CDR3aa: CASSVLLTDTQYF; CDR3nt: TGTGCCAGCAGTGTGTTACTCACAGATACGCAGTATTTT
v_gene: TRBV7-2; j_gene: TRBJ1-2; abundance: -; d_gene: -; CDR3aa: CASSLGGLNYGYTF; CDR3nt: TGTGCCAGCAGCTTAGGTGGCCTAAACTATGGCTACACCTTC
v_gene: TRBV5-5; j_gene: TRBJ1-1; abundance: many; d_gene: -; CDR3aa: CASSLIREAFF; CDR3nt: TGTGCCAGCAGCTTGATCCGGGAGGCTTTCTTT
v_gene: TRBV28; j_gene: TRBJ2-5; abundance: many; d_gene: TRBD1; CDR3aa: CASSQTTGSLGTQYF; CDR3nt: TGTGCCAGCAGCCAGACGACAGGGAGCCTGGGGACCCAGTACTTC
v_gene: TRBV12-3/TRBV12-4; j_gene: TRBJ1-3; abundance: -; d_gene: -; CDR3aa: CASSLEPHTIYF; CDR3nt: TGTGCCAGCAGTTTGGAGCCCCACACCATATATTTT
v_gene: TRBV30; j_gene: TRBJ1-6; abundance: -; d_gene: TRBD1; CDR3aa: CAWSTTAGQGNSPLHF; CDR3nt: TGTGCCTGGAGTACAACCGCGGGACAGGGGAATTCACCCCTCCACTTT
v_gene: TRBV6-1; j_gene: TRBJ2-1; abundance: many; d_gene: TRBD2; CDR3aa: CASSVAGTRNSAQFF; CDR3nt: TGTGCCAGCAGTGTTGCCGGGACTAGAAACTCTGCGCAGTTCTTC
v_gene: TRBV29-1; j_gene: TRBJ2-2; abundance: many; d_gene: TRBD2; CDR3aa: CSVTPGLAGHGELFF; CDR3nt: TGCAGCGTGACCCCGGGACTAGCGGGACACGGGGAGCTGTTTTTT
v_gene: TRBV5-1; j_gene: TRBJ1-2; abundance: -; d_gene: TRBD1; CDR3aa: CASTHSDRVSGYTF; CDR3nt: TGCGCCAGCACCCACTCGGACAGGGTTAGTGGCTACACCTTC
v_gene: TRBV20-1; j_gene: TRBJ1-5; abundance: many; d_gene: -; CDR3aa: CSAREAAGGPQHF; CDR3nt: TGCAGTGCTAGAGAGGCAGCAGGAGGGCCCCAGCATTTT